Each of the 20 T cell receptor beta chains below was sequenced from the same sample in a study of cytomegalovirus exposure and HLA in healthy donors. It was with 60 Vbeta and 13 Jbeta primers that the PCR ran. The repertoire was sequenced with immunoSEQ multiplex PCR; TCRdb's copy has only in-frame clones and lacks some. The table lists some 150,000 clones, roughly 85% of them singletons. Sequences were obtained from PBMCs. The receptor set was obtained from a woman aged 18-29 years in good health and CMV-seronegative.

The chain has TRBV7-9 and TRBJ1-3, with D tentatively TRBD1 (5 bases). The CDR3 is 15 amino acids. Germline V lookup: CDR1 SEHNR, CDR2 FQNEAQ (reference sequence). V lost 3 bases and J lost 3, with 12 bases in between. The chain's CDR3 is CASSLGQGFGNTIYF. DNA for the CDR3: TGTGCCAGCAGCTTGGGGCAGGGTTTTGGAAACACCATATATTTT.

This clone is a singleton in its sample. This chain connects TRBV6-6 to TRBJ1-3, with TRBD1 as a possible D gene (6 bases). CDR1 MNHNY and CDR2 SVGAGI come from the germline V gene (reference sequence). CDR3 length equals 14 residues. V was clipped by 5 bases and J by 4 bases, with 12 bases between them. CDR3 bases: TGTGCCAGCAGTCGAACAGGGAGCGGAAACACCATATATTTT. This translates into CASSRTGSGNTIYF.

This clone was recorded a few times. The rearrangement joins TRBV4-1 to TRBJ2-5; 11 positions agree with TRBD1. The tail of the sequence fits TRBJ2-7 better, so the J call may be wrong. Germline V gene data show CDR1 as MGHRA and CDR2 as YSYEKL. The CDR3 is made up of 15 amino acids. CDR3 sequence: CASSQGGQGGYEQYF. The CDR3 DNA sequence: TGCGCCAGCAGCCAAGGGGGACAGGGGGGCTACGAGCAGTACTTC.

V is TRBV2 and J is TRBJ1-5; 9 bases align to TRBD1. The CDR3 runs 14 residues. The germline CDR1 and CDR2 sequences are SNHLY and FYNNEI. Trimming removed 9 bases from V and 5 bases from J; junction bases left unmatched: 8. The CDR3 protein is CASLRDRVDQPQHF. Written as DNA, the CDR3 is TGTGCCAGTTTACGGGACAGGGTAGATCAGCCCCAGCATTTT.

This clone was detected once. The CDR3 loop is CASSAGPGLAASEQYF. CDR3 nucleotide sequence: TGTGCCAGCAGCGCAGGACCGGGACTAGCGGCGAGCGAGCAGTACTTC. The V gene is TRBV9, the J gene TRBJ2-7, with TRBD2 identical over 11 bases. Germline values: CDR1 SGDLS, CDR2 YYNGEE. The CDR3 is 16 amino acids. The J segment lost 6 bases and the V segment lost 3 bases, leaving 11 bases of the junction unmatched.

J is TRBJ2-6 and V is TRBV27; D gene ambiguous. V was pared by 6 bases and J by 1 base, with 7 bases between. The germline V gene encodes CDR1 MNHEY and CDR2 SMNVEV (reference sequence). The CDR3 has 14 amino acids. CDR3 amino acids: CASSGWSGANVLTF. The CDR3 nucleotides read TGTGCCAGCAGCGGGTGGTCTGGGGCCAACGTCCTGACTTTC.

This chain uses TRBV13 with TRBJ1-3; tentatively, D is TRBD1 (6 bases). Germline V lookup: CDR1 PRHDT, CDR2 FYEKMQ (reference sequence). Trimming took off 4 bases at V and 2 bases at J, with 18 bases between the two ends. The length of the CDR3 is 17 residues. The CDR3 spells CASSSIGGAGTGNTIYF. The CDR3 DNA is TGTGCCAGCAGCTCAATTGGGGGGGCAGGGACTGGAAACACCATATATTTT.

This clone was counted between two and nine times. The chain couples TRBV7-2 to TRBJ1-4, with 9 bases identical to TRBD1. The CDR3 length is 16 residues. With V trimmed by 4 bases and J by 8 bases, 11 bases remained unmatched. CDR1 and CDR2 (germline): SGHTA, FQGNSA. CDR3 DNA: TGTGCCAGCAGCTCCGGACAGGGGCTCGTTCGGGAAAAACTGTTTTTT. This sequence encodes CASSSGQGLVREKLFF.

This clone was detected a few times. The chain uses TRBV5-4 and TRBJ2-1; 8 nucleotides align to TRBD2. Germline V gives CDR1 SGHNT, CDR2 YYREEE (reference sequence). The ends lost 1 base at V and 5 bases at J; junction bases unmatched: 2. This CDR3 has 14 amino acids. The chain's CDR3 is CASSLLAGNNEQFF. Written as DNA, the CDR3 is TGTGCCAGCAGCTTGCTAGCGGGCAACAATGAGCAGTTCTTC.

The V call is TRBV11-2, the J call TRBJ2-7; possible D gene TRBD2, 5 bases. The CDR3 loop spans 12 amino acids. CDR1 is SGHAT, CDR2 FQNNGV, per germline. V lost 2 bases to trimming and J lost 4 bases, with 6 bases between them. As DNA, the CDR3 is TGTGCCAGCAGCTTATCGGGATACGAGCAGTACTTC. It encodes CASSLSGYEQYF.

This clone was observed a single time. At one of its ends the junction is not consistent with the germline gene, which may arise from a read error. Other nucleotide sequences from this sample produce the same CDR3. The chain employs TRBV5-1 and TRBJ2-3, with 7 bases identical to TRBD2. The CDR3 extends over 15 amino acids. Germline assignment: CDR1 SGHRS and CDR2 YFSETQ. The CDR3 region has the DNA TGCGCCAGCAGCCCTTTAGCGGGCGGCACGGATACGCAGTATTTT. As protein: CASSPLAGGTDTQYF.

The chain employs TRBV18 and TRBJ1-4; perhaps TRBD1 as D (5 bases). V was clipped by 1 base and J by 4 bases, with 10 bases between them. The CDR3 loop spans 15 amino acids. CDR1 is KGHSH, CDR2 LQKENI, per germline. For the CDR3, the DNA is TGTGCCAGCTCACCACGCCGGGGGGATAATGAAAAACTGTTTTTT. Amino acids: CASSPRRGDNEKLFF.

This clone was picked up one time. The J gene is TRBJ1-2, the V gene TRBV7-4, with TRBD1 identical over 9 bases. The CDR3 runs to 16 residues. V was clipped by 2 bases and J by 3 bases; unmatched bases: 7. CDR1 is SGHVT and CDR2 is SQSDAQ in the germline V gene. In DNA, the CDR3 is TGTGCCAGCAGCTTACGGGGGGACAGGGAGGACTATGGCTACACCTTC. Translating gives CASSLRGDREDYGYTF.

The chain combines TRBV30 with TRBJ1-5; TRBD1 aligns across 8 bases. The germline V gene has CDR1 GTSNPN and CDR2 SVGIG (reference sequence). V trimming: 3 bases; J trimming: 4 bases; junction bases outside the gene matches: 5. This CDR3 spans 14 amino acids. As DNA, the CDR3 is TGTGCCTGGAGGGGACAGGCAACAAATCAGCCCCAGCATTTT. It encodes CAWRGQATNQPQHF.

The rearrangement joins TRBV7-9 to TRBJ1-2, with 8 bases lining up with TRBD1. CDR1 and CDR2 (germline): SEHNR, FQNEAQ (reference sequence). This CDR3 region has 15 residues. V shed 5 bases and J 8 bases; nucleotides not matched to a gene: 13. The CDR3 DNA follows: TGTGCCAGCAGCCAAAACGCAGGACAGGGATGGGGCTACACCTTC. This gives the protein CASSQNAGQGWGYTF.

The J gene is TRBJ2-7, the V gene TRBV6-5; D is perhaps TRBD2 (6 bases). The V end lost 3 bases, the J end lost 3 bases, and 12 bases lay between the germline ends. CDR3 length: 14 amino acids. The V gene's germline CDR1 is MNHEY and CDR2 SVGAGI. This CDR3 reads CASSYEPAGYEQYF. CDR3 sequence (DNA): TGTGCCAGCAGTTATGAACCAGCGGGCTACGAGCAGTACTTC.

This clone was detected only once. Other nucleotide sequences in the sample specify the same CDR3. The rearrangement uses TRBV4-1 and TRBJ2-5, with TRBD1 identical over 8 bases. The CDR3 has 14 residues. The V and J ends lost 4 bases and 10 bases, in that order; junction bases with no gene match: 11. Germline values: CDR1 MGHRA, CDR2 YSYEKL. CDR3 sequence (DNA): TGCGCCAGCAGCCCCCCGGGGACAGGCCCCCGCCAGTACTTC. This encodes CASSPPGTGPRQYF.

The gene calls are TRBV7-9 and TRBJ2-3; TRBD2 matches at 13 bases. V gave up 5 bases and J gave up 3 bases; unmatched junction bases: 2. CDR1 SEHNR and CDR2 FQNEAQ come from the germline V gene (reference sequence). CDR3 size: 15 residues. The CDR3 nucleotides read TGTGCCAGCAGCATACTAGCGGGAGGGACAGATACGCAGTATTTT. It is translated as CASSILAGGTDTQYF. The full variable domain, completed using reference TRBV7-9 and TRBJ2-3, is DTGVSQNPRHKITKRGQNVTFRCDPISEHNRLYWYRQTLGQGPEFLTYFQNEAQLEKSRLLSDRFSAERPKGSFSTLEIQRTEQGDSAMYLCASSILAGGTDTQYFGPGTRLTVL.

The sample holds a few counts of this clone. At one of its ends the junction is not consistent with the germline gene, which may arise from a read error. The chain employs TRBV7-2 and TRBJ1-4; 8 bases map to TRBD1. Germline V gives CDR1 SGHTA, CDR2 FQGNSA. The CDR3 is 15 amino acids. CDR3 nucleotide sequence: TGTGCCAGCAGCATTGACAGGGGTTCTAACGAAAAACTGTTTTTT. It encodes CASSIDRGSNEKLFF.

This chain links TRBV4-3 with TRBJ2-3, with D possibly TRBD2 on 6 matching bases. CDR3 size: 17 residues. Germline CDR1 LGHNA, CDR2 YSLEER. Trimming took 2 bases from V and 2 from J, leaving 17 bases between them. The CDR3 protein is CASSQRVGGPATDTQYF. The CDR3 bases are TGCGCCAGCAGCCAAAGGGTGGGGGGACCTGCCACAGATACGCAGTATTTT.